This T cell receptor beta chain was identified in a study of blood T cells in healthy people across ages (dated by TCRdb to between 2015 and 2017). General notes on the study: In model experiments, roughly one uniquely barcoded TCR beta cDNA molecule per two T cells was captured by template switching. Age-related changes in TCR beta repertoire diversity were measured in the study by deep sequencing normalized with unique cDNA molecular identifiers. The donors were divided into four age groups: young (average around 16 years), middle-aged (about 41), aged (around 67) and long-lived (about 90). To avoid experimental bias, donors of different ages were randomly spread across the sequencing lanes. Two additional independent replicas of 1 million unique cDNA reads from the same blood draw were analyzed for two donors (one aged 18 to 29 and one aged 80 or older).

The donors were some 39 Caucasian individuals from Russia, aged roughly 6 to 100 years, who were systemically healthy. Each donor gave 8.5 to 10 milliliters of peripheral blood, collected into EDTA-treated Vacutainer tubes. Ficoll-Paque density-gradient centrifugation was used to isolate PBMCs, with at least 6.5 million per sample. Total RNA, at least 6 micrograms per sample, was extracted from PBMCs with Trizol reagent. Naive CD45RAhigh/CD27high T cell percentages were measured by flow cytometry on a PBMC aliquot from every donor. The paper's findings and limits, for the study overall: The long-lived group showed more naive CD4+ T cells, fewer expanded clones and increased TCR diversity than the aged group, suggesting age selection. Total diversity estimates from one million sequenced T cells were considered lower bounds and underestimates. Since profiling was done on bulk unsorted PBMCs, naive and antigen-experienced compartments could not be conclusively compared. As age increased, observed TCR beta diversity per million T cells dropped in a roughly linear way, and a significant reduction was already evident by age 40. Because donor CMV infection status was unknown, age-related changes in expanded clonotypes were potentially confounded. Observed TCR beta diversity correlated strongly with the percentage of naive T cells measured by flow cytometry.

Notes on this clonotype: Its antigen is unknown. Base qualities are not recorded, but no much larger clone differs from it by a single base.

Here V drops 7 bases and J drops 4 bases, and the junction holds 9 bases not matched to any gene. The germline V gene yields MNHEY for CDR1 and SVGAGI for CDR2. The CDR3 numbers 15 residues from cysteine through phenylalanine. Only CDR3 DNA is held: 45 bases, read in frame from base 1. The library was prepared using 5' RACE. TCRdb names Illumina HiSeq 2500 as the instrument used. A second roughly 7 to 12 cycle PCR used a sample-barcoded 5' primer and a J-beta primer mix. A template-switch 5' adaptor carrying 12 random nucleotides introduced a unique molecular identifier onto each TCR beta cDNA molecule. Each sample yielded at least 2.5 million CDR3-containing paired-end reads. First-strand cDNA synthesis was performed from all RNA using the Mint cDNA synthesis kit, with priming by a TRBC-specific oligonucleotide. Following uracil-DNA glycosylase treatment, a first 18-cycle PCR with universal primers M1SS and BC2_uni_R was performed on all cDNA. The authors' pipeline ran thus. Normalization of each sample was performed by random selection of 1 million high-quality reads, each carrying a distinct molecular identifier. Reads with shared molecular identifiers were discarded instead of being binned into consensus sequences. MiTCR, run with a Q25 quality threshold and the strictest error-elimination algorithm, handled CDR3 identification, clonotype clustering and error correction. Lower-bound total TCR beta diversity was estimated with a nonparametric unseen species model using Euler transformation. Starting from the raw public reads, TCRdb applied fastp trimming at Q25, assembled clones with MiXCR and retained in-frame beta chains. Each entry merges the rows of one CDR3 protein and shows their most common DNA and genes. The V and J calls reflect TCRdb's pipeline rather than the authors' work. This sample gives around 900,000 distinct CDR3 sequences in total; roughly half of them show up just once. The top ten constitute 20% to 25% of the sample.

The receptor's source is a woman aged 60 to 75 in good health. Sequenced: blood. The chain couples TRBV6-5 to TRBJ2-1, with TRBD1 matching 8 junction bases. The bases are TGTGCCAGCATGAACCGGGACAGGATTTACAATGAGCAGTTCTTC. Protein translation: CASMNRDRIYNEQFF.